The clone carrying this T cell receptor beta chain has at least ten counts. The template was RNA from unsorted bulk tissue. These data originate in a study of tumor and adjacent non-tumor tissue in lung cancer. TCRbeta libraries were built with three rounds of nested PCR, modified from ARM-PCR. TCRdb ran MiXCR on the multiplex PCR reads and lists one entry per CDR3 protein. The sample carries about 90,000 distinct CDR3 sequences, around 59% recorded once. Sequencing used lung tumor tissue. This receptor was taken from a man in his sixties or seventies with non-small cell lung cancer.

The CDR3 DNA reads TGTGCCAGCAGCCAGGGGCGGGACTCCTACAATGAGCAGTTCTTC. It yields the protein CASSQGRDSYNEQFF. V and J are TRBV4-2 and TRBJ2-1; TRBD2 is a possible D gene (6 bases). This CDR3 spans 15 amino acids. Germline CDR1 reads LGHNA; CDR2 reads YNFKEQ. Trimming removed 3 bases at V and 0 bases at J, with 9 bases between.